A single TCR beta chain is shown here with its context. The sample comes from a study of neoadjuvant anti-PD-1 for oral cavity cancer. Six replicates per PBMC sample, mostly from around 460 ng of genomic DNA. Measured with immunoSEQ multiplex PCR; TCRdb has only the in-frame clones, and not every one. The sample records about 14,000 clones, roughly 67% being singletons. V dropped 6 bases and J dropped 1 base, with 13 bases sitting between them. Germline V gene lookup returns CDR1 MDHEN and CDR2 SYDVKM. This CDR3 contains 16 residues. The material was PBMCs, obtained before nivolumab (anti-PD-1) treatment. The sequence derives from a person aged 35-79 years with oral cavity squamous cell carcinoma. The rearrangement uses TRBV28 and TRBJ2-6; tentative D call: TRBD2 (5 bases). The CDR3 loop reads CASSPLGDSGANVLTF. DNA of the CDR3: TGTGCCAGCAGCCCTCTCGGGGATTCTGGGGCCAACGTCCTGACTTTC. Together with reference TRBV28 and TRBJ2-6, the CDR3 gives the full variable domain: DVKVTQSSRYLVKRTGEKVFLECVQDMDHENMFWYRQDPGLGLRLIYFSYDVKMKEKGDIPEGYSVSREKKERFSLILESASTNQTSMYLCASSPLGDSGANVLTFGAGSRLTVL.